Sequencing of this T cell receptor beta chain was carried out in a study of regulatory T cells in long-lasting Graves disease. Overall study context: For under 3 months, newly diagnosed Graves' patients had been taking antithyroid drugs.

This sample's time point: newly diagnosed GD, antithyroid drugs for less than 3 months. The TCR library was made from RNA that had been extracted from PBMCs in TRIzol. Study results and caveats: Peripheral blood alone, not thyroid tissue, underwent study. When disease was persistent, TRBV28, TRBJ1-2 and TRBJ2-5 were the favored segments.

This clonotype was observed a few times. Its antigen remains unknown. Germline values: CDR1 LGHDT, CDR2 YNNKEL (reference sequence). V lost 5 bases and J lost 2; bases outside the gene matches: 8. The CDR3 sequence is 16 residues long. Sequencing libraries for TCR beta were prepared with iRepertoire HTBI primers and Arm-PCR of CDR3 regions. TCRdb re-analysed the multiplex PCR reads in MiXCR, keeping a single row per CDR3 protein. The sample has roughly 420,000 distinct CDR3 sequences; 14% are singletons. This sample also belongs to another study, concerning T cells in Graves' hyperthyroidism and ophthalmopathy. From that study: Exclusion of patients followed from uncontrolled infection, other autoimmune disease, pregnancy or lactation.

Sequencing used peripheral blood mononuclear cells (PBMCs), obtained at new diagnosis, from a patient treated with antithyroid drugs. This rearrangement joins TRBV3-1 to TRBJ2-7; TRBD2 matches 11 bases. The origin of this receptor is a woman aged 50 to 65 with Graves disease. The CDR3 DNA follows: TGTGCCAGCAGCGATATAGCGGGAGGGTACCCCTACGAGCAGTACTTC. Translated: CASSDIAGGYPYEQYF.